These 22 T cell receptor beta chains were all obtained from the same sample, sequenced in a study of T cell changes during pregnancy in multiple sclerosis. The data were produced by immunoSEQ multiplex PCR, yet TCRdb's version contains in-frame clones alone and is incomplete. The data hold over 90,000 clones, with under 95% observed a single time. Source: peripheral blood, taken before pregnancy. The receptors were gathered from a female donor with multiple sclerosis, enrolled in a pregnancy study.

This clone was seen a single time. V and J are TRBV7-6 and TRBJ1-6, with D tentatively TRBD1 (5 bases). V was shortened by 2 bases and J by 10 bases, with 12 bases between the two germline ends. This CDR3 comprises 14 residues. Germline CDR1 reads SGHVS; CDR2 reads FNYEAQ. In nucleotides, the CDR3 is TGTGCCAGCAGCTTAATGGGGCGCGGATCACCCCTCCACTTT. Translating it yields CASSLMGRGSPLHF.

V and J are TRBV5-1 and TRBJ1-2; 10 bases line up with TRBD1. CDR1 is SGHRS and CDR2 is YFSETQ in the germline V gene. Trimming at V came to 5 bases and at J to 6 bases, leaving 4 bases not matched to a gene. The CDR3 spans 13 residues. This CDR3 reads CASRSGTGDGYTF. CDR3 DNA: TGCGCCAGCAGATCCGGGACAGGGGATGGCTACACCTTC.

In DNA, the CDR3 is TGTGCCAGCACCAATGGCCTGGCTAGCCGTCAAGAGACCCAGTACTTC. The encoded protein is CASTNGLASRQETQYF. The genes are TRBV28 and TRBJ2-5; possibly TRBD2 for D (5 bases). The V and J ends lost 7 bases and 2 bases respectively, with 20 bases between them. The CDR3 sequence is 16 residues long. Germline CDR1 and CDR2: MDHEN and SYDVKM.

The chain links TRBV5-1 to TRBJ2-3; D gene unclear. The CDR3 sequence is 16 residues long. CDR1 and CDR2 from the germline V gene are SGHRS and YFSETQ. Trimming left V 0 bases short and J 4 bases short, with 15 bases between. The CDR3 DNA follows: TGCGCCAGCAGCTTGGCTCTCGGAGCAGCCTCAGATACGCAGTATTTT. Its protein product is CASSLALGAASDTQYF.

V gene TRBV11-2 combines with J gene TRBJ2-7, with 14 positions matching TRBD2. J lost 6 bases, V lost 4 bases, and 8 bases had no gene match. CDR3 length equals 16 residues. CDR1 is SGHAT and CDR2 is FQNNGV in the germline V gene. In DNA, the CDR3 is TGTGCCAGCAGCTCGGGACTAGCGGGAGCCTGGGGCGAGCAGTACTTC. It is translated as CASSSGLAGAWGEQYF.

The gene calls are TRBV2 and TRBJ1-3; 8 positions agree with TRBD1. This CDR3 contains 16 residues. After removal of 4 bases from V and 1 base from J, the junction contained 6 bases not matched to a gene. CDR1 and CDR2 (germline): SNHLY, FYNNEI. CDR3 amino acids: CASSADRGSSGNTIYF. The DNA for the CDR3 is TGTGCCAGCAGTGCTGACAGGGGCTCATCTGGAAACACCATATATTTT.

The V gene is TRBV4-1, the J gene TRBJ1-4; D is uncertain. Per germline, CDR1 MGHRA and CDR2 YSYEKL. The CDR3 length is 21 residues. Trimming removed 0 bases at V and 0 bases at J, with 23 bases between. The CDR3 region is CASSQDVSAPRPDATNEKLFF. The CDR3 nucleotides read TGCGCCAGCAGCCAAGATGTATCGGCACCCAGGCCCGACGCAACTAATGAAAAACTGTTTTTT.

The rearrangement links TRBV12-5 to TRBJ1-1; D is possibly TRBD1 (5 bases). The CDR3 consists of 18 residues. Germline V gene lookup returns CDR1 LGHNT and CDR2 FRNRAP. The V and J ends lost 4 bases and 2 bases respectively, with 23 bases between them. CDR3 bases: TGTGCTAGTGGTTACCCCATAGGGGAAGCCCCCCTAAACACTGAAGCTTTCTTT. It translates to CASGYPIGEAPLNTEAFF.

The J gene is TRBJ2-7, the V gene TRBV27, with a weak D call TRBD1 (6 bases). Germline CDR1 reads MNHEY; CDR2 reads SMNVEV (reference sequence). Trimming shortened V by 0 bases and J by 1 base, and 10 bases separated the two germline ends. The CDR3 loop spans 15 amino acids. This CDR3 is CASSLSYRVSYEQYF. CDR3 nucleotide sequence: TGTGCCAGCAGTTTATCCTACAGGGTGTCCTACGAGCAGTACTTC.

The rearrangement links TRBV28 to TRBJ1-5; 7 positions match TRBD1. The germline gives CDR1 MDHEN, CDR2 SYDVKM. This CDR3 has 18 residues. V gave up 6 bases and J gave up 0 bases; unmatched junction bases: 14. The chain's CDR3 is CASRRDSQTHYSNQPQHF. CDR3 nucleotides: TGTGCCAGCAGACGGGACAGTCAGACTCATTATAGCAATCAGCCCCAGCATTTT.

This chain links TRBV4-1 with TRBJ2-5; D possibly corresponds to TRBD1 (5 bases). The CDR3 totals 16 residues. V was trimmed by 0 bases and J by 4 bases, leaving 15 bases between them. Germline loops: CDR1 MGHRA, CDR2 YSYEKL. For the CDR3, the DNA is TGCGCCAGCAGCCAAGAGGGATCAGGGTTGGCAGAGACCCAGTACTTC. Translation: CASSQEGSGLAETQYF.

CDR3 loop: CASSAPGTRLETQYF. DNA for the CDR3: TGTGCCAGCAGCGCCCCCGGGACTAGGCTAGAGACCCAGTACTTC. The gene calls are TRBV7-8 and TRBJ2-5, with 8 bases matching TRBD2. Germline V gene lookup returns CDR1 SGHVS and CDR2 FQNEAQ. The junction had 9 bases not matched to a gene; V was cut back by 5 bases and J by 4 bases. The CDR3 is 15 residues long.

The V call is TRBV18, the J call TRBJ2-5, with 7 nucleotides matching TRBD1. CDR1 KGHSH and CDR2 LQKENI come from the germline V gene. V was pared by 4 bases and J by 4 bases, with 3 bases of the junction left unmatched. This CDR3 has 13 amino acids. CDR3 loop: CASSRGQLETQYF. In DNA form, the CDR3 reads TGTGCCAGCTCACGGGGACAGCTAGAGACCCAGTACTTC.

The chain links TRBV9 to TRBJ2-1; 8 bases are a match to TRBD1. The CDR3 has 16 amino acids. The germline CDR1 and CDR2 sequences are SGDLS and YYNGEE. Losses at the gene ends were 3 bases for V and 6 bases for J; bases not matched to a gene: 11. CDR3 coding DNA: TGTGCCAGCAGCGCCTTGACAGGGGAGGAGAGCAATGAGCAGTTCTTC. This encodes CASSALTGEESNEQFF.

The chain has TRBV10-1 and TRBJ2-7, with TRBD1 identical over 7 bases. Trimming took 4 bases from V and 2 from J; bases not matched to a gene: 8. Germline values: CDR1 WNHNN, CDR2 SYGVQD (reference sequence). The CDR3 consists of 15 residues. The CDR3 protein is CASSGTGATTYEQYF. The CDR3 coding sequence is TGCGCCAGCAGTGGTACAGGGGCCACTACCTACGAGCAGTACTTC.

This chain joins TRBV7-6 and TRBJ1-3; 9 nucleotides match TRBD1. Germline trimming cut 5 bases from V and 0 bases from J; bases unmatched to any gene: 5. The length of the CDR3 is 16 residues. Looked up from germline, CDR1 is SGHVS and CDR2 is FNYEAQ. In nucleotides, the CDR3 is TGTGCCAGCAGCCCGGGACAGGGTCTCTCTGGAAACACCATATATTTT. Protein sequence: CASSPGQGLSGNTIYF.

V is TRBV7-6 and J is TRBJ1-6; the D is unclear. From germline, CDR1 is SGHVS and CDR2 FNYEAQ. Deletions cut 1 base from V and 6 bases from J, with 7 bases between. This CDR3 contains 14 residues. The DNA for the CDR3 is TGTGCCAGCAGCTTAGGCCAGGTTAATTCACCCCTCCACTTT. It yields the protein CASSLGQVNSPLHF. The full variable domain, completed using reference TRBV7-6 and TRBJ1-6, is GAGVSQSPRYKVTKRGQDVALRCDPISGHVSLYWYRQALGQGPEFLTYFNYEAQQDKSGLPNDRFSAERPEGSISTLTIQRTEQRDSAMYRCASSLGQVNSPLHFGNGTRLTVT.

The chain joins TRBV9 to TRBJ2-5, with 11 bases matching TRBD2. This CDR3 spans 16 amino acids. Germline trimming cut 4 bases from V and 2 bases from J; bases unmatched to any gene: 7. Germline values: CDR1 SGDLS, CDR2 YYNGEE. CDR3 sequence (DNA): TGTGCCAGCAGCAGATCTAGCGGGGGGCCTCAAGAGACCCAGTACTTC. This translates into CASSRSSGGPQETQYF.

Comments on this clone: One end of the junction fails to match germline, which may point to a read error. The V and J genes are TRBV20-1 and TRBJ2-3, with 8 bases lining up with TRBD1. The CDR3 is 11 amino acids. Germline-derived CDR1 and CDR2 are DFQATT and SNEGSKA (reference sequence). CDR3: CSAPQGAEGNF. CDR3 nucleotides: TGCAGTGCACCTCAGGGGGCGGAAGGGAACTTT.

This chain uses TRBV5-1 with TRBJ2-5, with a weak D call TRBD1 (6 bases). Trimming pared 0 bases from V and 0 bases from J, leaving 15 bases between. The V gene's germline CDR1 is SGHRS and CDR2 YFSETQ. The CDR3 spans 17 residues. In DNA, the CDR3 is TGCGCCAGCAGCTTGGCGACCCTACGACAGGACCAAGAGACCCAGTACTTC. This sequence encodes CASSLATLRQDQETQYF.

The V and J genes are TRBV27 and TRBJ1-2, with 7 bases matching TRBD1. The CDR3 spans 13 residues. Germline V gene sequence: CDR1 MNHEY, CDR2 SMNVEV (reference sequence). The junction had 4 bases not matched to a gene; V was cut back by 2 bases and J by 7 bases. CDR3 bases: TGTGCCAGCAGTTTAAGGGGGCCGAGTGGCTACACCTTC. This gives the protein CASSLRGPSGYTF.

This clone was found a few times. The V gene is TRBV4-1, the J gene TRBJ1-1; the D gene is possibly TRBD1 (6 bases). CDR1 and CDR2 (germline): MGHRA, YSYEKL. Trimming pared 4 bases from V and 8 bases from J, leaving 14 bases between. This CDR3 is 13 amino acids long. The CDR3 coding sequence is TGCGCCAGCAGCCCGGGACAAGACAAGGAAGCTTTCTTT. It yields the protein CASSPGQDKEAFF.